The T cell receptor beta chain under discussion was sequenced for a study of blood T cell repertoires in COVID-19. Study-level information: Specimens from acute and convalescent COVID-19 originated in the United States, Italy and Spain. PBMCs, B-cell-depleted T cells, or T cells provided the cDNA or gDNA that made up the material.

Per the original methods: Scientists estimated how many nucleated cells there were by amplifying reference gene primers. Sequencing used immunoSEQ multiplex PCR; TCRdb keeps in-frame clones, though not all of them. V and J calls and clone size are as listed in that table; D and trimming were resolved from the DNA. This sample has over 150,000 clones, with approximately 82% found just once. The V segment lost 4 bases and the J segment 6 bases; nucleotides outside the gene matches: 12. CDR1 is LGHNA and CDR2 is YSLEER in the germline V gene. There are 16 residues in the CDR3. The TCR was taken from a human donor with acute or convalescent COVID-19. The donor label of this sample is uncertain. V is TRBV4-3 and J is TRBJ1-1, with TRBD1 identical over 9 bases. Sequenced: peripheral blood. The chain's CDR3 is CASSPQLQGAGAEAFF. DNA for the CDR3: TGCGCCAGCAGCCCCCAACTACAGGGGGCTGGCGCTGAAGCTTTCTTT.